The present T cell receptor beta chain was sequenced within a study of cytomegalovirus exposure and HLA in healthy donors. The CDR3 covers 16 residues. Trimming removed 0 bases at V and 2 bases at J, with 14 bases between. Looked up from germline, CDR1 is LNHNV and CDR2 is YYDKDF (reference sequence). Data came from immunoSEQ multiplex PCR; TCRdb stores just in-frame clones and leaves some out. The sample carries 200,000 to 300,000 clones, 90% recorded once. This receptor was identified in a woman under 40 in good health and CMV-seronegative. J is TRBJ2-7 and V is TRBV15; D tentatively fits TRBD1 or TRBD2 (6 bases each). The sample consisted of PBMCs. DNA for the CDR3: TGTGCCACCAGCAGAGATCGAGGGGGGTTAACCTACGAGCAGTACTTC. The encoded protein is CATSRDRGGLTYEQYF. Based on the CDR3 plus reference TRBV15 and TRBJ2-7, the full variable domain is DAMVIQNPRYQVTQFGKPVTLSCSQTLNHNVMYWYQQKSSQAPKLLFHYYDKDFNNEADTPDNFQSRRPNTSFCFLDIRSPGLGDTAMYLCATSRDRGGLTYEQYFGPGTRLTVT.